The sequence of this TCR beta chain was determined in a study of cytomegalovirus exposure and HLA in healthy donors (dated by TCRdb to the late 2010s). Regarding the complete study: An earlier analysis of approximately 600 of the donors reported 250 to 300 Gb of sequence data and some 120 million unique TCR beta sequences from 150 million to 200 million T cells. HLA typing covered class I and class II loci at four-digit resolution. The genetic ancestry cluster associated with self-reported Caucasian donors included 65% to 90% of the approximately 430 genotyped donors. Typing coverage differed by locus: A, B, C, DRB1 and DQB1 were typed in roughly 629-630 donors, DQA1 in around 500, DPA1 in nearly 610, and DPB1 in roughly 450. To predict cytomegalovirus infection status, the study combined high-throughput TCR immunosequencing, statistical association of individual TCRs with disease status, and machine learning. An early release covering roughly 600 HLA-typed donors comprised 250 to 350 gigabases of sequencing data and roughly 85 million unique TCR sequences. A later analysis re-examined previously published TCR beta repertoires from hundreds of donors and added high-resolution HLA genotyping to investigate patterns of TCR occurrence. To decide whether each TCR beta V gene segment behaved as functional or pseudogenic, an earlier analysis of approximately 600 of the donors relied on high-throughput TCR beta sequencing. Using immunosequencing, the study profiled T cell repertoires from 640 or so subjects and related those repertoires to cytomegalovirus serostatus. All discovery cohort repertoires had been generated on a single sequencing platform. Among around 400 genotyped donors of the cohort, an average of about 240,000 unique TCR beta nucleotide sequences was sequenced per donor, of which 15% to 20% were non-productive. Rather than using new phenotypic data, the later analysis identified candidate immune exposures from TCR beta sequences and from how often those sequences occurred across donors. In addition to the first cohort of approximately 650 subjects, a separate validation cohort of over 90 different subjects was used. Donor age, sex, ethnicity and CMV serostatus were collected together with the repertoire data. A later genetic analysis took genome-wide SNP genotypes for about 60% of the roughly 670 donors and used that subset as a discovery cohort. The study aimed to test whether cataloging public T cell receptors could reveal signatures of past pathogen exposure. A handful of DR-DQ haplotypes were handled as single units for association and clustering because linkage in the cohort was strong.

The cohort was made up of under 800 healthy bone marrow donors. At the time of sampling, every cohort member was nominally healthy, though immune exposures that went unrecorded were likely present. The donor tested CMV seropositive and was one of the 289 seropositive cohort members. A peripheral blood sample was provided by each donor, and peripheral blood mononuclear cells were used for TCR beta sequencing. The Qiagen DNeasy Blood Extraction Kit was used to extract genomic DNA from the blood cell samples. What the study reported, not specific to this receptor: Compared with the roughly 700-donor mean, donors in an Asian-associated ancestry cluster had fewer N-insertions in productive TCRs, according to a later genetic analysis. CMV serostatus was the only immune exposure information available for the cohort. In this cohort, only TCR beta chains were sequenced, and detectable features were limited by the absence of alpha or paired-chain data. Most TCR sequences were seen in very few donors, while some public TCRs were found in many individuals. Correlated functional status among segregating V segments might reflect linkage disequilibrium, but an unknown experimental factor could not be ruled out. Cytomegalovirus status was reported to be diagnosed by the classifier with high specificity and sensitivity in both the original and validation cohorts. At a false discovery rate of 0.05, a later analysis linked 15,000 to 20,000 TCR beta sequences to specific HLA alleles. A cluster of highly shared sequence variants was judged likely to represent a technical artifact of the sequencing pipeline. A later analysis found that most CMV-associated TCR beta chains appeared HLA-restricted, with HLA associations seemingly driven largely by CMV exposure. A later analysis found that TCR association rates varied across HLA loci, with DRB1 alleles showing the most associated TCRs and HLA-C alleles the fewest. Roughly uniform sequencing depth across donors was assumed in presence/absence analyses, although this assumption may not hold. Because some donors lacked HLA typing at each locus, the association tests relied only on the typed subset. The authors suggested that the approach could potentially be generalized to other disease states and immunological phenotypes. According to a later analysis, parvovirus B19, influenza, CMV and Epstein-Barr virus appeared linked to several top co-occurrence clusters. Because counts were too low, roughly 18 rarely observed V segments, including chromosome 9 orphons, were left out of the earlier analysis of 587 of the donors. An earlier analysis of several hundred of the donors showed that most TCR beta V segments appeared in productive rearrangements either about 87% or about 30% of the time, which broadly matched IMGT annotations. The study listed 170 or so TCR beta chains as associated with cytomegalovirus. A further reported finding was that TCR beta sequences accurately predicted the HLA-A and HLA-B alleles for most subjects in the first cohort. V-gene and J-gene trimming of TCR beta chains was associated with a missense DCLRE1C variant in a later genetic analysis, and the association was replicated in an independent cohort. A few of the identified cytomegalovirus-associated TCR beta chains were confirmed in vitro to be specific for cytomegalovirus antigens. Some IMGT-functional V segments, including TRBV6-2 and TRBV6-3, could not be told apart with the 87-base-pair reads, so those segments were excluded. Compared with equally common non-associated chains, HLA-associated TCR beta chains in a later analysis were more clonally expanded and had lower generation probabilities. Strong co-occurrence of HLA alleles, especially DR and DQ, made assigning TCR associations to individual alleles difficult.

Note on this clone: Its specific antigen is unknown. Germline and junction disagree at one end, which may indicate a read error.

Counted from cysteine to phenylalanine, this CDR3 has 13 amino acids. Only the CDR3 portion is preserved as DNA: 39 bases, with reading frame beginning at the first base. Sequences SSHAT (CDR1) and FNYEAQ (CDR2) are obtained from the germline V gene (reference sequence). Libraries were prepared through the immunoSEQ multiplex PCR assay. The multiplex PCR relied on a mix of 60 forward primers for TCR Vbeta segments and 13 reverse primers for TCR Jbeta segments. The CDR3 region of rearranged TCR beta genes was amplified from genomic DNA with a multiplex PCR assay. The Illumina HiSeq System was used to sequence the amplified TCR beta libraries as 87-base-pair reads. The paper's processing steps were these. In a later analysis, tens of millions of unique TCR beta chains were counted across the roughly 610 repertoires, and roughly 11 million of these chains were shared by at least two donors. A nearest-neighbor algorithm error-corrected the raw reads and collapsed the reads into unique sequences, merging closely related sequences to remove PCR and sequencing errors. To assign V, D and J gene segments, CDR3 sequences were aligned to IMGT reference sequences. Each retained sequence needed at least a six-nucleotide match to both a V gene segment and a J gene segment. Rearrangements were called productive when the CDR3 lacked stop codons and stayed in frame with V and J; all others were non-productive. Following IMGT convention, CDR3 was defined as the stretch from the second conserved V-encoded cysteine up to the conserved J-encoded phenylalanine. The earlier analysis of about 530 of the donors excluded any sequence lacking an unambiguous match to a single V gene segment. An earlier analysis of several hundred of the donors classified V segments as functional when productive rearrangements were above 56.7% and as segregating when the standard deviation between donors was above 5%. A statistical classification framework was built for diagnosing cytomegalovirus status from the catalog of TCR beta chain sequences. V and J gene assignment, in a later analysis, came from comparing TCR nucleotide sequences with IMGT/GENE-DB human TR gene sequences. Using the TCRdist pipeline, a later analysis assigned CDR3 sequences along with most-parsimonious VDJ recombination scenarios. A later analysis defined each TCR beta chain by its CDR3 amino acid sequence plus V-gene family, and excluded reads lacking a unique V-gene family. In a later analysis, 450 to 600 highly shared, low-generation-probability nucleotide sequences were removed to address suspected cross-contamination and a sequencing artifact. For each public chain, a later analysis derived a clonal expansion index from normalized ranks of inferred template counts within each repertoire. A later analysis computed generation probabilities with a VDJ recombination model fitted to out-of-frame rearrangements, and checked the results against IGoR. A later analysis scored TCR-TCR, TCR-HLA and TCR-CMV co-occurrence with hypergeometric tests, applying a repertoire-size bias correction to TCR pairs. In a later analysis, false discovery rates were estimated by permuting HLA or CMV assignments 20 times. In a later analysis, co-occurring TCRs were grouped with DBSCAN, and TCRdist sequence similarity was added when clustering was performed within HLA-allele-positive subsets. Co-occurrence clustering excluded repertoires with fewer than 30,000 or more than 120,000 public chains, plus five with anomalous nucleotide sharing. TCRdb re-hosts the immuneACCESS table, in-frame sequences only. Its copies lack some clones; in the studies checked, an unresolved V gene accounts for under half of them, and the cause for the rest is not known. V and J calls and clone size are given by that table; D and trimming were obtained from the DNA. Across this sample there are 160,000 or so clones, with 75% to 85% seen only once. The biggest ten clones account for approximately 4.4% of the sample.

The source of this sequence is a woman in her late teens or twenties in good health and CMV-seropositive. The sequenced material came from PBMCs. The V gene is TRBV7-7 and the J gene is TRBJ1-5; the D gene is perhaps TRBD1, on 6 matching bases. The base sequence is TGTGCTAGCAGCCCGGACAGATATCAGCCCCAGCATTTT. Translated, it reads CASSPDRYQPQHF.